This T cell receptor (beta chain) was retrieved from a study of shared clonotypes between healthy human individuals. About the study: Each donor's CD4 naive and CD4 memory cells filled three plates apiece, CD8 naive two, and CD8 memory one.

CD45RO-negative, CCR7-positively selected cells formed the naive CD8 fraction, excluding terminally differentiated effector memory CD45RA+ cells. The assay was immunoSEQ multiplex PCR, and TCRdb's table has in-frame clones only and misses some. The sample lists around 2,100,000 clones, roughly 95% occurring once. This clonotype was obtained from a man aged 18-30 years in good health. The sequenced sample consisted of naive CD8+ T cells sorted from blood.

CDR3 coding DNA: TGTGCCAGTAGTTTCTTCGACGGTGGGGGCACTGAAGCTTTCTTT. Protein product: CASSFFDGGGTEAFF. The genes are TRBV19 and TRBJ1-1, with D tentatively TRBD1 (5 bases). The CDR3 runs 15 residues. Per the germline V gene, CDR1 is LNHDA and CDR2 is SQIVND (reference sequence). V lost 5 bases and J lost 4, with 17 bases in between.